The 20 T cell receptor beta chains below all came from one sample that was sequenced in a study of blood T cell repertoires in COVID-19. Sequencing used immunoSEQ multiplex PCR; TCRdb keeps in-frame clones, though not all of them. The table has some 150,000 clones, around 80% seen once. The sample comprised PBMCs or T cells enriched from blood (not recorded which). The receptors here all came from a woman between 18 and 29 years old who had been exposed to COVID-19.

This sequence joins TRBV6-1 and TRBJ1-1; the D is unclear. This CDR3 contains 16 residues. V was clipped by 0 bases and J by 3 bases, with 14 bases between them. From germline, CDR1 is MNHNS and CDR2 SASEGT. The CDR3, as DNA: TGTGCCAGCAGTGAAGCGGCTGCCGTTGTGGACACTGAAGCTTTCTTT. It encodes CASSEAAAVVDTEAFF.

The V gene is TRBV27, the J gene TRBJ1-1, with no clear D. With 0 bases removed from V and 3 bases from J, the gap between germline ends came to 11 bases. The CDR3 runs 15 residues. The V gene's germline CDR1 is MNHEY and CDR2 SMNVEV (reference sequence). The CDR3 region is CASSLSVVGYTEAFF. As DNA, the CDR3 is TGTGCCAGCAGTTTATCGGTAGTGGGCTACACTGAAGCTTTCTTT.

This clone was detected only once. The V call is TRBV2, the J call TRBJ2-7; possibly TRBD2 for D (5 bases). Germline CDR1 is SNHLY and CDR2 is FYNNEI. The CDR3 sequence is 21 residues long. With 4 bases removed from V and 2 bases from J, the gap between germline ends came to 33 bases. CDR3 protein: CASSAGSGRTLASPLTYEQYF. The CDR3 DNA reads as TGTGCCAGCAGTGCGGGGTCGGGCAGAACTCTCGCCTCGCCACTTACCTACGAGCAGTACTTC.

This clone appeared a few times. The V call is TRBV7-3, the J call TRBJ2-3; 9 bases fit TRBD2. V shed 4 bases, J shed 5 bases, and the junction held 7 bases outside the gene matches. The CDR3 loop spans 15 amino acids. Germline lookup yields CDR1 SGHTA and CDR2 FQGTGA. CDR3 region: CASSSGAGGQDTQYF. CDR3 in DNA: TGTGCCAGCAGCTCAGGAGCGGGAGGACAAGATACGCAGTATTTT.

This chain joins TRBV19 and TRBJ2-5; 7 nucleotides match TRBD2. Germline CDR1 and CDR2: LNHDA and SQIVND (reference sequence). The CDR3 consists of 17 residues. Trimming cost V 5 bases and J 5 bases; bases outside gene matches: 17. Here the CDR3 reads CASSQGLVGASLETQYF. In DNA form, the CDR3 reads TGTGCCAGTAGTCAAGGACTAGTGGGAGCGTCTTTGGAGACCCAGTACTTC.

The CDR3 here is CASTRNNEQFF. The CDR3, as DNA: TGTGCCAGCACCAGAAACAATGAGCAGTTCTTC. The V and J genes are TRBV28 and TRBJ2-1; D is unresolved. The CDR3 loop spans 11 amino acids. Trimming removed 7 bases at V and 5 bases at J, with 6 bases between. The germline V gene encodes CDR1 MDHEN and CDR2 SYDVKM. The variable domain in full, with the rest retrieved from reference TRBV28 and TRBJ2-1, is DVKVTQSSRYLVKRTGEKVFLECVQDMDHENMFWYRQDPGLGLRLIYFSYDVKMKEKGDIPEGYSVSREKKERFSLILESASTNQTSMYLCASTRNNEQFFGPGTRLTVL.

The chain carries TRBV6-6 and TRBJ2-5, with TRBD1 matching 10 bases. Losses at the gene ends were 5 bases for V and 10 bases for J; bases not matched to a gene: 16. The germline V gene has CDR1 MNHNY and CDR2 SVGAGI (reference sequence). The CDR3 extends over 16 amino acids. CDR3 sequence: CASSAHRDRGSPIQYF. CDR3 nucleotide sequence: TGTGCCAGCAGTGCCCACCGGGACAGGGGTTCACCAATCCAGTACTTC.

V gene TRBV15 combines with J gene TRBJ2-3; 13 bases agree with TRBD2. The ends lost 0 bases at V and 3 bases at J; junction bases unmatched: 6. The CDR3 covers 18 residues. The germline CDR1 and CDR2 sequences are LNHNV and YYDKDF (reference sequence). CDR3 in DNA: TGTGCCACCAGCAGAGATCGGACTAGCGGGAGAGGTACAGATACGCAGTATTTT. Residues: CATSRDRTSGRGTDTQYF.

The chain has TRBV9 and TRBJ2-7; tentative D call: TRBD1 (6 bases). The CDR3 is made up of 15 amino acids. Germline V CDR1 and CDR2: SGDLS, YYNGEE. The V end lost 0 bases, the J end lost 6 bases, and 16 bases lay between the germline ends. In DNA form, the CDR3 reads TGTGCCAGCAGCGTAGTGGGGGCAGGGCGTGCCGAGCAGTACTTC. This sequence encodes CASSVVGAGRAEQYF.

This clone came up a few times. CDR3 DNA: TGTGCCAGTAGTCTCCAGGGCCCCAATCAGCCCCAGCATTTT. It yields the protein CASSLQGPNQPQHF. The gene calls are TRBV19 and TRBJ1-5; possibly TRBD1 for D (5 bases). The CDR3 has 14 residues. V dropped 5 bases and J dropped 3 bases, with 11 bases sitting between them. CDR1 LNHDA and CDR2 SQIVND come from the germline V gene (reference sequence). Supplemented by reference TRBV19 and TRBJ1-5, the full variable domain reads DGGITQSPKYLFRKEGQNVTLSCEQNLNHDAMYWYRQDPGQGLRLIYYSQIVNDFQKGDIAEGYSVSREKKESFPLTVTSAQKNPTAFYLCASSLQGPNQPQHFGDGTRLSIL.

The sample holds one count of this clone. This rearrangement joins TRBV27 to TRBJ2-7; 7 bases match TRBD2. The length of the CDR3 is 14 residues. Unmatched junction bases numbered 10, after V lost 8 bases and J lost 3 bases. CDR1 and CDR2 from the germline V gene are MNHEY and SMNVEV (reference sequence). CDR3 residues: CASVGGGVNYEQYF. CDR3 bases: TGTGCCAGCGTCGGTGGGGGGGTTAACTACGAGCAGTACTTC.

The rearrangement joins TRBV19 to TRBJ2-1; no clear D gene. This CDR3 is built from 13 residues. Germline V gives CDR1 LNHDA, CDR2 SQIVND (reference sequence). V lost 6 bases to trimming and J lost 6 bases, with 12 bases between them. CDR3 sequence (DNA): TGTGCCAGTAGGGCCCAGGATTTCAATGAGCAGTTCTTC. This sequence encodes CASRAQDFNEQFF.

The chain has TRBV7-6 and TRBJ1-3; no clear D. CDR1 SGHVS and CDR2 FNYEAQ come from the germline V gene. CDR3 length equals 16 residues. Trimming cost V 5 bases and J 1 base, with 15 bases left between them. The CDR3 nucleotides are TGTGCCAGCAGCACAATTCCCTCAGGTTCTGGAAACACCATATATTTT. Translating it yields CASSTIPSGSGNTIYF.

V gene TRBV12-3 or TRBV12-4 combines with J gene TRBJ1-2, with 8 bases lining up with TRBD1. V gave up 6 bases and J gave up 4 bases; unmatched junction bases: 4. CDR3 length: 13 residues. CDR3 bases: TGTGCCAGCAGCCACACAGGGGGCTATGGCTACACCTTC. Amino acid sequence: CASSHTGGYGYTF.

In its sample, this clone was seen once. The chain recombines TRBV27 with TRBJ2-3, with TRBD1 as a possible D gene (6 bases). Germline V CDR1 and CDR2: MNHEY, SMNVEV (reference sequence). The CDR3 is made up of 14 amino acids. V was clipped by 1 base and J by 6 bases, with 11 bases between them. This chain's CDR3 is CASSLFRGSDTQYF. For the CDR3, the DNA is TGTGCCAGCAGTTTATTCAGGGGTTCGGATACGCAGTATTTT.

The chain links TRBV30 to TRBJ2-5; 9 nucleotides line up with TRBD2. Germline V lookup: CDR1 GTSNPN, CDR2 SVGIG (reference sequence). The length of the CDR3 is 16 residues. The V and J ends lost 1 base and 2 bases, in that order; junction bases with no gene match: 8. CDR3 coding DNA: TGTGCCTGGAGTGCCCCCATGCTAGCGGGACAAGAGACCCAGTACTTC. This codes for CAWSAPMLAGQETQYF.

This clone was seen a single time. The V call is TRBV6-6, the J call TRBJ2-7; no clear D. Germline V lookup: CDR1 MNHNY, CDR2 SVGAGI (reference sequence). The CDR3 contains 11 residues. V was shortened by 0 bases and J by 6 bases, with 3 bases between the two germline ends. This CDR3 is CASSYSAEQYF. CDR3 DNA: TGTGCCAGCAGTTACTCGGCCGAGCAGTACTTC.

This clone was observed a handful of times. The chain couples TRBV6-2 or TRBV6-3 to TRBJ1-6; D remains ambiguous. The CDR3 has 14 amino acids. Between the trimmed V and J ends, which lost 2 bases and 9 bases, there was a span of 11 bases. Germline V gene lookup returns CDR1 MNHEY and CDR2 SVGEGT. The CDR3 sequence: CASSYQQEFSPLHF. As DNA, the CDR3 is TGTGCCAGCAGTTACCAGCAGGAATTTTCACCCCTCCACTTT.

The V gene is TRBV14, the J gene TRBJ2-7; D unresolved. CDR3 length: 11 residues. Trimming took off 5 bases at V and 6 bases at J, with 8 bases between the two ends. Germline CDR1 is SGHDN and CDR2 is FVKESK. The DNA of the CDR3 is TGTGCCAGCAGCTCACAGCTCGAGCAGTACTTC. As protein: CASSSQLEQYF.

The chain is built from TRBV9 and TRBJ2-3; D gene unclear. Germline V gives CDR1 SGDLS, CDR2 YYNGEE. CDR3 length: 12 amino acids. V lost 0 bases to trimming and J lost 6 bases, with 5 bases between them. This chain's CDR3 is CASSVASDTQYF. In DNA, the CDR3 is TGTGCCAGCAGCGTAGCGTCTGATACGCAGTATTTT. Full variable domain (rest looked up from reference TRBV9 and TRBJ2-3): DSGVTQTPKHLITATGQRVTLRCSPRSGDLSVYWYQQSLDQGLQFLIQYYNGEERAKGNILERFSAQQFPDLHSELNLSSLELGDSALYFCASSVASDTQYFGPGTRLTVL.